This T cell receptor beta chain was sequenced during a study of T-cell memory formation after mild COVID-19. CDR3 length: 16 amino acids. Trimming removed 3 bases from V and 7 bases from J; junction bases left unmatched: 7. CDR1 and CDR2 from the germline V gene are MGHRA and YSYEKL. This clonotype was recorded a few times. Its specificity is not known. Researchers used 5'RACE with constant-segment primers to make TCR alpha and TCR beta cDNA libraries that carry sample barcodes and UMIs. TCRdb re-called the 5' RACE reads through MiXCR, storing one row per CDR3 protein. The data show about 390,000 distinct CDR3 sequences, about 21% seen once. Study-level results: Day 15 to 85 contracting clones showed balanced CD4/CD8; day 15 to 37 expanders favored CD4+.

Sequencing used PBMCs or a T cell subset sorted from them (not recorded which). J is TRBJ2-1 and V is TRBV4-1, with 12 bases that match TRBD2. The receptor comes from an adult woman who had mild COVID-19 (a few samples of this study predate the infection). Cell type and time point are not known. The chain's CDR3 is CASSHRLAGDENEQFF. The CDR3 DNA follows: TGCGCCAGCAGCCACCGACTAGCGGGGGACGAGAATGAGCAGTTCTTC.